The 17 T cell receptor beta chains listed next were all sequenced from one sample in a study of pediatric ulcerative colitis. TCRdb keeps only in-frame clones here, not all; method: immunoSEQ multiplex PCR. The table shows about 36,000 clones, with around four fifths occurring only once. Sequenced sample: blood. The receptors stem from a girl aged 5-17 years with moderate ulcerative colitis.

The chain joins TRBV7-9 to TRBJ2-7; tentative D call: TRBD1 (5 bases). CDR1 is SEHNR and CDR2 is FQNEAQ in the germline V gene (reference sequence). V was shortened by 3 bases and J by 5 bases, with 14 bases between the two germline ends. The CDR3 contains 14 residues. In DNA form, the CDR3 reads TGTGCCAGCAGCTTTTTCGGCAGGGCGAACGAGCAGTACTTC. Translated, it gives CASSFFGRANEQYF.

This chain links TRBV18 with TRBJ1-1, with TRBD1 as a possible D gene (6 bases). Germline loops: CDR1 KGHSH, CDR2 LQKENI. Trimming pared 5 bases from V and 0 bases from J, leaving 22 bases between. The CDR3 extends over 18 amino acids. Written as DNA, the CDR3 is TGTGCCAGCTCATCAAAACAGGGATCGCGGACTATGAACACTGAAGCTTTCTTT. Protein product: CASSSKQGSRTMNTEAFF.

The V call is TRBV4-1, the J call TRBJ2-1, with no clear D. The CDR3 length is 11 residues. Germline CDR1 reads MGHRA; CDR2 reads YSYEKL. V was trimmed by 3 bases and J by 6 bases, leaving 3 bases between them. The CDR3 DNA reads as TGCGCCAGCAGCCACCTCAATGAGCAGTTCTTC. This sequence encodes CASSHLNEQFF.

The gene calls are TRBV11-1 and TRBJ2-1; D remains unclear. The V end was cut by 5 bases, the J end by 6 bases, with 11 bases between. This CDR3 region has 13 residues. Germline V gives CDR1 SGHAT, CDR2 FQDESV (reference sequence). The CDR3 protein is CASSLLGSNEQFF. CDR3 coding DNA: TGTGCCAGCAGCCTTTTAGGAAGCAATGAGCAGTTCTTC.

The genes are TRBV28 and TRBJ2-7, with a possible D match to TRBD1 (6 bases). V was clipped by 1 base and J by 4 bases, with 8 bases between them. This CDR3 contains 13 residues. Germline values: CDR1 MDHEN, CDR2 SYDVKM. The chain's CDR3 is CASSLFTGYEQYF. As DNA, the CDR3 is TGTGCCAGCAGTTTATTTACAGGGTACGAGCAGTACTTC.

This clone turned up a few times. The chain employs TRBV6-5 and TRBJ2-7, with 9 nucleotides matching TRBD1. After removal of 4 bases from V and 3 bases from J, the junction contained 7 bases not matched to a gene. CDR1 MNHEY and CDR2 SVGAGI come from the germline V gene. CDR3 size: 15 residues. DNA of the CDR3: TGTGCCAGCAGTTCCCCGGGACAGGGTCGCTACGAGCAGTACTTC. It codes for CASSSPGQGRYEQYF.

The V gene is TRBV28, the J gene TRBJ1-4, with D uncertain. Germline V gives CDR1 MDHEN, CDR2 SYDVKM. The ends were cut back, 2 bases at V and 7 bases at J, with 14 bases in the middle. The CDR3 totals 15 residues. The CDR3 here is CASSLPSFHGEKLFF. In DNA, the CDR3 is TGTGCCAGCAGTTTACCCTCTTTTCACGGTGAAAAACTGTTTTTT.

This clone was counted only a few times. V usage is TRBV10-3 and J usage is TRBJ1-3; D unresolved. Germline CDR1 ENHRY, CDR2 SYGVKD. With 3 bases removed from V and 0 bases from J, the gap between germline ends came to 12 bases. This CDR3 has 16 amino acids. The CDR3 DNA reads TGTGCCATCAGTGAACCGGGGATAAACTCTGGAAACACCATATATTTT. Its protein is CAISEPGINSGNTIYF.

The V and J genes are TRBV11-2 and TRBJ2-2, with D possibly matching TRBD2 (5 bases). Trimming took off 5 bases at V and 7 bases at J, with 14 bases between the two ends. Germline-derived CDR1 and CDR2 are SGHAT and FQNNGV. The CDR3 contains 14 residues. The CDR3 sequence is CASSPILRDGELFF. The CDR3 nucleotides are TGTGCCAGCAGCCCAATTTTGAGGGACGGGGAGCTGTTTTTT.

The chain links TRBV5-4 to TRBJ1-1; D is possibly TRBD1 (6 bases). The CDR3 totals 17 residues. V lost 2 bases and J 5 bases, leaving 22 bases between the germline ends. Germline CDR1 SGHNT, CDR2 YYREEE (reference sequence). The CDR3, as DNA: TGTGCCAGCAGCTTTAACAGGGTGGGGGCGTTAAATACTGAAGCTTTCTTT. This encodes CASSFNRVGALNTEAFF. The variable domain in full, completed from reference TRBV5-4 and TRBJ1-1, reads ETGVTQSPTHLIKTRGQQVTLRCSSQSGHNTVSWYQQALGQGPQFIFQYYREEENGRGNFPPRFSGLQFPNYSSELNVNALELDDSALYLCASSFNRVGALNTEAFFGQGTRLTVV.

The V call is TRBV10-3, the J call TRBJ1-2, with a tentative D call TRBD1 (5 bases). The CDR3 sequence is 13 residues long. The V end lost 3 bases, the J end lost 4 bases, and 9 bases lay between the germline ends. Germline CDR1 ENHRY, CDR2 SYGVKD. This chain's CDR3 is CAISERQGYGYTF. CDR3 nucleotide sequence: TGTGCCATCAGTGAACGGCAGGGCTATGGCTACACCTTC.

CDR3: CASSLAGGTYNEQFF. The CDR3 DNA reads as TGTGCCAGCAGCTTAGCGGGAGGGACCTACAATGAGCAGTTCTTC. This rearrangement joins TRBV7-2 to TRBJ2-1, with 7 positions matching TRBD2. This CDR3 comprises 15 residues. Trimming at V came to 0 bases and at J to 2 bases, leaving 1 base not matched to a gene. Per germline, CDR1 SGHTA and CDR2 FQGNSA. Full variable domain (missing parts from reference TRBV7-2 and TRBJ2-1): GAGVSQSPSNKVTEKGKDVELRCDPISGHTALYWYRQSLGQGLEFLIYFQGNSAPDKSGLPSDRFSAERTGGSVSTLTIQRTQQEDSAVYLCASSLAGGTYNEQFFGPGTRLTVL.

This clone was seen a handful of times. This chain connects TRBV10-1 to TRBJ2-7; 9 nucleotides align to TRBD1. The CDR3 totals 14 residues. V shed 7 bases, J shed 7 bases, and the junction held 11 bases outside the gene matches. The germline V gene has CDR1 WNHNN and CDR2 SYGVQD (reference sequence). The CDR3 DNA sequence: TGCGCCAGCACCGAGGGGGGGACAGGGTCGGAGCAGTACTTC. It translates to CASTEGGTGSEQYF.

CDR3: CASSLVQGLYEQYF. CDR3 in DNA: TGTGCCAGCAGTTTAGTCCAGGGTCTCTACGAGCAGTACTTC. The chain combines TRBV28 with TRBJ2-7; maybe TRBD1 (5 bases). V was trimmed by 2 bases and J by 3 bases, leaving 11 bases between them. The germline V gene encodes CDR1 MDHEN and CDR2 SYDVKM. The CDR3 is made up of 14 amino acids.

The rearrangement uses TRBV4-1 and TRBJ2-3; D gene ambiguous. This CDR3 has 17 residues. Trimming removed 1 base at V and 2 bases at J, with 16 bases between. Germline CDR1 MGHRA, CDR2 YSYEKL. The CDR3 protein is CASSQAIRLAPTDTQYF. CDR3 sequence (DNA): TGCGCCAGCAGCCAAGCTATCCGACTGGCCCCCACAGATACGCAGTATTTT.

In nucleotides, the CDR3 is TGTGCCAGCAGCTTGAGAGGGGGCTATAATTCACCCCTCCACTTT. Translating it yields CASSLRGGYNSPLHF. V usage is TRBV5-5 and J usage is TRBJ1-6, with D tentatively TRBD1 (6 bases). Trimming took off 1 base at V and 3 bases at J, with 8 bases between the two ends. Looked up from germline, CDR1 is SGHKS and CDR2 is YYEKEE (reference sequence). The CDR3 is 15 residues long.

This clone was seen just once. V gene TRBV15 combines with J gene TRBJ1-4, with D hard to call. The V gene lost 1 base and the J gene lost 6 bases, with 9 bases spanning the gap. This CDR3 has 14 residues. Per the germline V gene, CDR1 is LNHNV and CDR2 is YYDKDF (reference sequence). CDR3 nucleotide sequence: TGTGCCACCAGCAGAGGTATCTCGGATGAAAAACTGTTTTTT. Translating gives CATSRGISDEKLFF.